This entry lists 18 T cell receptor beta chains sequenced from one sample in a study of T cells after yellow fever vaccination. Each CDR3 protein is one row after TCRdb ran MiXCR on the 5' RACE reads. The repertoire holds 200,000 to 300,000 distinct CDR3 sequences, with 6.7% as singletons. The material sequenced was CD4+ T cells sorted from PBMCs, taken on the day of the yellow fever booster vaccination. Receptor source: a man younger than 45 who received the YFV17D yellow fever vaccine.

Many counts were recorded for this clonotype. The chain combines TRBV18 with TRBJ2-1, with D unclear. Germline V gives CDR1 KGHSH, CDR2 LQKENI. This CDR3 is 13 amino acids long. The germline V and J ends were trimmed by 3 bases and 9 bases, with 12 bases remaining between them. CDR3 in DNA: TGTGCCAGCTCACCCTTACCTCAGACTGAGCAGTTCTTC. Translation: CASSPLPQTEQFF.

In its sample, this clonotype was seen many times. This chain uses TRBV7-2 with TRBJ2-1, with D tentatively TRBD1 (6 bases). V was shortened by 1 base and J by 5 bases, with 18 bases between the two germline ends. CDR1 SGHTA and CDR2 FQGNSA come from the germline V gene. The CDR3 runs 17 residues. Here the CDR3 DNA reads TGTGCCAGCAGCTTAGGACAGTGGGGGCTTACAGACAATGAGCAGTTCTTC. Amino acids: CASSLGQWGLTDNEQFF. Complete variable domain (other parts from reference TRBV7-2 and TRBJ2-1): GAGVSQSPSNKVTEKGKDVELRCDPISGHTALYWYRQSLGQGLEFLIYFQGNSAPDKSGLPSDRFSAERTGGSVSTLTIQRTQQEDSAVYLCASSLGQWGLTDNEQFFGPGTRLTVL.

This clonotype was recorded at least ten times. V usage is TRBV29-1 and J usage is TRBJ1-4; no reliable D call. Germline lookup yields CDR1 SQVTM and CDR2 ANQGSEA. This CDR3 is 14 amino acids long. The V gene lost 7 bases and the J gene lost 7 bases, with 19 bases spanning the gap. CDR3 bases: TGCAGCGCCCTGGGGAGCATCCTAGGTGAAAAACTGTTTTTT. This sequence encodes CSALGSILGEKLFF. The full variable domain, its missing parts supplied by reference TRBV29-1 and TRBJ1-4, is SAVISQKPSRDICQRGTSLTIQCQVDSQVTMMFWYRQQPGQSLTLIATANQGSEATYESGFVIDKFPISRPNLTFSTLTVSNMSPEDSSIYLCSALGSILGEKLFFGSGTQLSVL.

The V gene is TRBV30, the J gene TRBJ1-1; D not resolved. V shed 8 bases and J shed 0 bases, with 13 bases lying between them. Germline CDR1 GTSNPN, CDR2 SVGIG (reference sequence). There are 13 residues in the CDR3. CDR3 in DNA: TGTGCCGGCAGCTGGGGAATGAACACTGAAGCTTTCTTT. The encoded protein is CAGSWGMNTEAFF. The full variable domain, its missing parts supplied by reference TRBV30 and TRBJ1-1, is SQTIHQWPATLVQPVGSPLSLECTVEGTSNPNLYWYRQAAGRGLQLLFYSVGIGQISSEVPQNLSASRPQDRQFILSSKKLLLSDSGFYLCAGSWGMNTEAFFGQGTRLTVV.

This rearrangement joins TRBV9 to TRBJ2-1; D not resolved. The V and J ends lost 2 bases and 5 bases respectively, with 11 bases between them. Per the germline V gene, CDR1 is SGDLS and CDR2 is YYNGEE. This CDR3 contains 14 residues. The CDR3 loop reads CASSVTATDNEQFF. CDR3 DNA sequence: TGTGCCAGCAGCGTTACAGCCACGGACAATGAGCAGTTCTTC. Full variable domain (remainder filled in from reference TRBV9 and TRBJ2-1): DSGVTQTPKHLITATGQRVTLRCSPRSGDLSVYWYQQSLDQGLQFLIQYYNGEERAKGNILERFSAQQFPDLHSELNLSSLELGDSALYFCASSVTATDNEQFFGPGTRLTVL.

Details on this clonotype: This may be a read error, as it is one base from a much larger clone. This chain links TRBV5-1 with TRBJ1-2; 7 bases agree with TRBD1. CDR1 and CDR2 from the germline V gene are SGHRS and YFSETQ. The J segment lost 5 bases and the V segment lost 4 bases, leaving 8 bases of the junction unmatched. The CDR3 contains 14 residues. CDR3 amino acids: CASSRDRAEYGYTF. The DNA for the CDR3 is TGCGCCAGCAGCCGGGACAGAGCCGAGTATGGCTACACCTTC.

This clonotype has only a few counts. The chain links TRBV4-3 to TRBJ2-7; D is undetermined. The CDR3 contains 15 residues. V was pared by 0 bases and J by 0 bases, with 9 bases between. Germline V gene lookup returns CDR1 LGHNA and CDR2 YSLEER. CDR3 nucleotides: TGCGCCAGCAGCCAAGACTACCGTTACTCCTACGAGCAGTACTTC. Its protein is CASSQDYRYSYEQYF.

This clonotype was seen at least ten times. The chain carries TRBV7-9 and TRBJ1-2, with D unclear. The V gene lost 2 bases and the J gene lost 3 bases, with 4 bases spanning the gap. Germline V CDR1 and CDR2: SEHNR, FQNEAQ (reference sequence). CDR3 size: 12 residues. CDR3 protein: CASSLSDYGYTF. The DNA for the CDR3 is TGTGCCAGCAGCTTATCAGACTATGGCTACACCTTC.

The rearrangement links TRBV5-1 to TRBJ2-3, with a tentative D call TRBD2 (5 bases). This CDR3 spans 16 amino acids. Trimming pared 0 bases from V and 4 bases from J, leaving 15 bases between. In germline, CDR1 is SGHRS, CDR2 YFSETQ. For the CDR3, the DNA is TGCGCCAGCAGCTTGGAGCGAGCGGTTGGGCCAGATACGCAGTATTTT. Translation: CASSLERAVGPDTQYF.

This clonotype was seen only a few times. The genes are TRBV5-1 and TRBJ1-1; 9 positions match TRBD1. From germline, CDR1 is SGHRS and CDR2 YFSETQ. CDR3 length: 13 amino acids. With V trimmed by 7 bases and J by 5 bases, 6 bases remained unmatched. The DNA of the CDR3 is TGCGCCAGCGCTGACAGGGGGGGGACTGAAGCTTTCTTT. As protein: CASADRGGTEAFF.

This clonotype was counted a few times. The chain has TRBV5-1 and TRBJ2-7; 12 positions match TRBD1. Looked up from germline, CDR1 is SGHRS and CDR2 is YFSETQ. The trim removed 4 bases at V and 5 bases at J, leaving 10 bases unmatched. The CDR3 length is 16 residues. CDR3 region: CASSPRPGQGADEQYF. Written as DNA, the CDR3 is TGCGCCAGCAGCCCTCGACCGGGACAGGGGGCTGACGAGCAGTACTTC.

This clonotype was recorded many times. The chain uses TRBV20-1 and TRBJ2-1; D unclear. Trimming shortened V by 4 bases and J by 0 bases, and 7 bases separated the two germline ends. There are 13 residues in the CDR3. CDR1 DFQATT and CDR2 SNEGSKA come from the germline V gene (reference sequence). CDR3 amino acids: CSAKQSSYNEQFF. In DNA form, the CDR3 reads TGCAGTGCTAAACAGAGCTCCTACAATGAGCAGTTCTTC.

This sequence joins TRBV5-1 and TRBJ2-2; 13 bases align to TRBD2. Germline-derived CDR1 and CDR2 are SGHRS and YFSETQ. This CDR3 is 16 amino acids long. Trimming removed 0 bases from V and 7 bases from J; junction bases left unmatched: 3. CDR3 sequence reads: CASSLGLAGGVGELFF. CDR3 coding DNA: TGCGCCAGCAGCTTGGGACTAGCGGGAGGCGTCGGGGAGCTGTTTTTT.

This clonotype was recorded at least ten times. CDR3 in amino acids: CASSFGNGRTDTQYF. CDR3 in DNA: TGTGCCAGCAGCTTCGGTAACGGCCGCACAGATACGCAGTATTTT. The chain employs TRBV7-2 and TRBJ2-3; D is uncertain. CDR3 length equals 15 residues. Germline CDR1 and CDR2: SGHTA and FQGNSA. The ends were cut back, 3 bases at V and 1 base at J, with 11 bases in the middle. The variable domain in full, with the rest retrieved from reference TRBV7-2 and TRBJ2-3, is GAGVSQSPSNKVTEKGKDVELRCDPISGHTALYWYRQSLGQGLEFLIYFQGNSAPDKSGLPSDRFSAERTGGSVSTLTIQRTQQEDSAVYLCASSFGNGRTDTQYFGPGTRLTVL.

The CDR3 here is CATSDLLAGGPDTQYF. CDR3 in DNA: TGTGCCACCAGTGATTTACTAGCGGGAGGGCCCGATACGCAGTATTTT. The genes are TRBV24-1 and TRBJ2-3, with 13 bases matching TRBD2. CDR1 and CDR2 from the germline V gene are KGHDR and SFDVKD. After removal of 1 base from V and 6 bases from J, the junction contained 3 bases not matched to a gene. The CDR3 consists of 16 residues.

This clonotype was counted a few times. This chain joins TRBV20-1 and TRBJ2-7; TRBD2 matches at 8 bases. Per germline, CDR1 DFQATT and CDR2 SNEGSKA (reference sequence). The trim removed 5 bases at V and 2 bases at J, leaving 8 bases unmatched. This CDR3 spans 14 amino acids. The CDR3 is CSARRGAGAYEQYF. The DNA of the CDR3 is TGCAGTGCTCGGAGGGGAGCGGGGGCCTACGAGCAGTACTTC.

This clonotype was counted many times. J is TRBJ2-1 and V is TRBV9, with D perhaps matching TRBD1 or TRBD2 (5 bases each). Germline lookup yields CDR1 SGDLS and CDR2 YYNGEE. The CDR3 loop spans 14 amino acids. The germline V and J ends were trimmed by 2 bases and 8 bases, with 14 bases remaining between them. The CDR3 DNA sequence: TGTGCCAGCAGCGTCAGTGCGAGGGACGATGAGCAGTTCTTC. Translation: CASSVSARDDEQFF.

The sample holds many counts of this clonotype. The V gene is TRBV11-1, the J gene TRBJ2-5; D may be TRBD1 (5 bases). There are 15 residues in the CDR3. Trimming removed 1 base from V and 4 bases from J, with 13 bases in between. Germline CDR1 SGHAT, CDR2 FQDESV (reference sequence). The chain's CDR3 is CASSLEWQGGETQYF. DNA for the CDR3: TGTGCCAGCAGCTTAGAGTGGCAGGGCGGAGAGACCCAGTACTTC.